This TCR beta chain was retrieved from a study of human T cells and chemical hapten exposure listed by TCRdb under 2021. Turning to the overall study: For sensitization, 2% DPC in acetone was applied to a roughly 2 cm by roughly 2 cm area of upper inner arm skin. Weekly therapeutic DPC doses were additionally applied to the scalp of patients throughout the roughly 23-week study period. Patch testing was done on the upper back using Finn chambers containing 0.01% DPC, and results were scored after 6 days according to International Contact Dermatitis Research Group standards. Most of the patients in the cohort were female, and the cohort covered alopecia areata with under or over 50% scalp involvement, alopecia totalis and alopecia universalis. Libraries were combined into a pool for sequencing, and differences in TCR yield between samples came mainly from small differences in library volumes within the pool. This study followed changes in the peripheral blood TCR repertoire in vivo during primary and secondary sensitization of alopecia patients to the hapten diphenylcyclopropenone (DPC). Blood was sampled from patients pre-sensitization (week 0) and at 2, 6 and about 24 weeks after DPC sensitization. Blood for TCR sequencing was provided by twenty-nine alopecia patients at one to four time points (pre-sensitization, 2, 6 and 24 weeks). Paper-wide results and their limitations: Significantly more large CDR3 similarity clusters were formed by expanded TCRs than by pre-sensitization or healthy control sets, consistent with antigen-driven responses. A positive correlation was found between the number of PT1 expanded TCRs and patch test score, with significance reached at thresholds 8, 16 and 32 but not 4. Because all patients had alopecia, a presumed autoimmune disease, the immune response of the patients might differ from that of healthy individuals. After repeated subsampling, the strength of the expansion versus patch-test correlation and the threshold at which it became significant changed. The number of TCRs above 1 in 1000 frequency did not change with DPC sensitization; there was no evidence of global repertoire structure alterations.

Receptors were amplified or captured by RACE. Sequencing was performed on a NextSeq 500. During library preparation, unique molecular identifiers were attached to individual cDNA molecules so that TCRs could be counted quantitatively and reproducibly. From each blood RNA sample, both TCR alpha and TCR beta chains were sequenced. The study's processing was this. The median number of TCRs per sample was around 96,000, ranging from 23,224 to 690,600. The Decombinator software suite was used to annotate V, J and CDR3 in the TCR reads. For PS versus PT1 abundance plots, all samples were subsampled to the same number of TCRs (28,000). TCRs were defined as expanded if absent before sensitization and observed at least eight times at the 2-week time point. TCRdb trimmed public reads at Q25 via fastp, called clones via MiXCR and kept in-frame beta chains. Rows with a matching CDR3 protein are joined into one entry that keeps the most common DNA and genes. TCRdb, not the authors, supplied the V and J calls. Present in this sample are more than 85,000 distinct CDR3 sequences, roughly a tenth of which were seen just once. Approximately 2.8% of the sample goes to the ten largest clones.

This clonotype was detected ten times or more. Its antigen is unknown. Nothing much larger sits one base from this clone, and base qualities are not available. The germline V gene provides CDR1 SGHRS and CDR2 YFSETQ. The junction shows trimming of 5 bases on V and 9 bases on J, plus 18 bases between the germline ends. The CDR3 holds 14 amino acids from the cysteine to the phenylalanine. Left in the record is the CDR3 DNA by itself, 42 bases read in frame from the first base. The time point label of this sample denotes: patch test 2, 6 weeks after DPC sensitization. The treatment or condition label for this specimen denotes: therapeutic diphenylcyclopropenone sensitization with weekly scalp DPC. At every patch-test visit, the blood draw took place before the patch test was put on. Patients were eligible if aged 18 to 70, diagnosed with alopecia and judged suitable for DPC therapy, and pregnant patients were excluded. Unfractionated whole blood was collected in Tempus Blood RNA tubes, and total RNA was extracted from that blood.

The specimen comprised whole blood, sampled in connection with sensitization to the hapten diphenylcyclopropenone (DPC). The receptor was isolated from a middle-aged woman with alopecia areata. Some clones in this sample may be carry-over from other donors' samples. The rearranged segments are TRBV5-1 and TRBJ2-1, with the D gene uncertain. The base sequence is TGCGCCAGCAGACTAACGACCATTACAATTGAGCAGTTCTTC. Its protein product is CASRLTTITIEQFF.